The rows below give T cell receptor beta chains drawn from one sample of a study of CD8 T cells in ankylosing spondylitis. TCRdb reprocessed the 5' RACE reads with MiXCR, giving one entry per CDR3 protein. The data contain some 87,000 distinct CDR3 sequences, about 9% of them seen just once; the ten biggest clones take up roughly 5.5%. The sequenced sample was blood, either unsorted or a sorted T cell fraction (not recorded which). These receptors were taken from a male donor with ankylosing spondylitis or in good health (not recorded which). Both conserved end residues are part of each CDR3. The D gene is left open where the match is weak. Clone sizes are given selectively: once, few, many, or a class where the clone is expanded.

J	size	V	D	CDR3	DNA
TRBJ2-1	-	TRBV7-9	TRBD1	CASSFTDRANEQFF	TGTGCCAGCAGCTTTACGGACAGGGCGAATGAGCAGTTCTTC
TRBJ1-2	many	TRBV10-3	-	CAIRGGGNPLYGYTF	TGTGCCATCAGGGGGGGGGGAAACCCTCTCTATGGCTACACCTTC
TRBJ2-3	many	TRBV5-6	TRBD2	CASSRTSSTDTQYF	TGTGCCAGCAGCCGGACTAGTTCAACAGATACGCAGTATTTT
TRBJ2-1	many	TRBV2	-	CASTLSRGNEQFF	TGTGCCAGCACCCTCAGCCGAGGGAATGAGCAGTTCTTC
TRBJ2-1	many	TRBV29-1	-	CSVEMGGGGNEQFF	TGCAGCGTTGAGATGGGAGGGGGTGGGAATGAGCAGTTCTTC
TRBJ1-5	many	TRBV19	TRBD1	CASSPDRGVAQPQHF	TGTGCCAGTAGCCCGGACAGGGGCGTAGCTCAGCCCCAGCATTTT
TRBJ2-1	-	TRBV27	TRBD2	CASNPSAGGRVNEQFF	TGTGCCAGCAACCCTTCGGCGGGGGGGCGTGTCAATGAGCAGTTCTTC
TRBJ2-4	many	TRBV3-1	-	CASSRSDTRTAKNIQYF	TGTGCCAGCAGCCGGTCCGATACTAGAACAGCCAAAAACATTCAGTACTTC
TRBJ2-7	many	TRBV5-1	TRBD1	CASSLGQEPYEQYF	TGCGCCAGCAGCCTCGGACAGGAGCCCTACGAGCAGTACTTC
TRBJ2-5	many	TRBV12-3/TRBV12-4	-	CASSLAHTRETQYF	TGTGCCAGCAGTTTAGCCCACACAAGGGAGACCCAGTACTTC
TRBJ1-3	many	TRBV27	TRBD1	CASSGRGRGNTIYF	TGTGCCAGCAGTGGCAGGGGGCGCGGGAACACCATATATTTT
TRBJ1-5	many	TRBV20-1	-	CSVSSPAGKEGQPQHF	TGCAGTGTTTCATCCCCGGCAGGGAAAGAGGGCCAGCCCCAGCATTTT
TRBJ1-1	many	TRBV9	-	CASSGGAFPEAFF	TGTGCCAGCAGCGGCGGGGCCTTCCCTGAAGCTTTCTTT
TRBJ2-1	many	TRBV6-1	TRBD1	CATIPGQSYNEQFF	TGTGCCACCATACCGGGACAGTCCTACAATGAGCAGTTCTTC
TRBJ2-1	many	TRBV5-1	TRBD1	CASSSRTGGIILNNEQFF	TGCGCCAGCAGCTCGAGGACAGGGGGCATAATTCTTAACAATGAGCAGTTCTTC
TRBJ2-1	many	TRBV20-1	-	CSAQAPNEQFF	TGCAGTGCCCAGGCTCCCAATGAGCAGTTCTTC
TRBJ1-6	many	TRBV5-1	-	CASSLVGTVDSPLHF	TGCGCCAGCAGCTTGGTAGGGACGGTCGATTCACCCCTCCACTTT
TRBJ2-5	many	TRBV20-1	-	CSATPSWSVQETQYF	TGCAGTGCTACCCCTTCTTGGTCAGTCCAAGAGACCCAGTACTTC
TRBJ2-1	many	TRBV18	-	CASSRLHVHNEQFF	TGTGCCAGCTCACGCCTTCACGTCCACAATGAGCAGTTCTTC
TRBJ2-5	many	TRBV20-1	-	CSARIQETQYF	TGCAGTGCCAGAATCCAAGAGACCCAGTACTTC
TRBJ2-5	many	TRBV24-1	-	CASRPRNQETQYF	TGTGCCTCACGACCTCGGAATCAAGAGACCCAGTACTTC
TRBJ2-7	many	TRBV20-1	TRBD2	CSARDPWGGESYEQYF	TGCAGTGCTAGAGATCCCTGGGGAGGGGAGTCCTACGAGCAGTACTTC
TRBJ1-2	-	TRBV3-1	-	CASSQDRVRAGYGYTF	TGTGCCAGCAGCCAAGATCGTGTAAGGGCTGGCTATGGCTACACCTTC
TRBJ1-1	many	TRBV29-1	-	CSVDKDPLNTEAFF	TGCAGCGTTGACAAAGATCCGCTGAACACTGAAGCTTTCTTT
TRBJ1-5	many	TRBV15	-	CATSRDLGRNQPQHF	TGTGCCACCAGCAGAGATCTAGGCCGGAATCAGCCCCAGCATTTT
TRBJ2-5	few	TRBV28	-	CASRLVNQETQYF	TGTGCCAGCCGGTTGGTAAACCAAGAGACCCAGTACTTC
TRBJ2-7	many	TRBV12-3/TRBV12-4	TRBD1	CASRRQGMGYEQYF	TGTGCCAGCAGACGACAGGGCATGGGGTACGAGCAGTACTTC
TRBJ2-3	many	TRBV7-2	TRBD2	CASSFGGGGDTQYF	TGTGCCAGCAGCTTTGGGGGGGGGGGAGATACGCAGTATTTT
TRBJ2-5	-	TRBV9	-	CASSSTGAETQYF	TGTGCCAGCAGCAGTACGGGTGCAGAGACCCAGTACTTC
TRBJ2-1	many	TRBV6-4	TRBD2	CASRDWTSGGNNEQFF	TGTGCCAGCCGGGATTGGACTAGCGGGGGGAACAATGAGCAGTTCTTC
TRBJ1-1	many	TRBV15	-	CATSRGESGSTEAFF	TGTGCCACCAGCAGAGGGGAAAGCGGGTCCACTGAAGCTTTCTTT
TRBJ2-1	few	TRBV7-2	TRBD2	CASSFVSGGYNEQFF	TGTGCCAGCAGCTTCGTTAGCGGGGGATACAATGAGCAGTTCTTC
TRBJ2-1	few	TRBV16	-	CASSQSDFRRGEQFF	TGTGCCAGCAGCCAATCAGATTTTAGGCGCGGTGAGCAGTTCTTC
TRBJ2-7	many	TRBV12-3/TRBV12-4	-	CASRLGGEQYF	TGTGCCAGCAGGCTCGGGGGCGAGCAGTACTTC
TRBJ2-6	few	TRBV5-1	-	CASSPGHPSGANVLTF	TGCGCCAGCAGCCCCGGCCATCCCTCTGGGGCCAACGTCCTGACTTTC
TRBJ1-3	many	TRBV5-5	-	CASSLAGIRERGNTIYF	TGTGCCAGCAGCTTGGCCGGTATAAGGGAGAGAGGAAACACCATATATTTT
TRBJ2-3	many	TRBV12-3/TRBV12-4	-	CASSLVGADTQYF	TGTGCCAGCAGTTTGGTAGGGGCAGATACGCAGTATTTT
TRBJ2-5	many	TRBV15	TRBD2	CATSRELAGGAGAQYF	TGTGCCACCAGCAGAGAACTAGCGGGGGGGGCTGGGGCCCAGTACTTC